This T cell receptor beta chain was obtained from a study of T cell repertoires in cytomegalovirus infection. Study information: From public TCR beta signatures came an indication of both CMV infection and matching HLA type.

General observations from the study: Public TCR beta family frequency separated CMV-and-HLA carriers, including in an independent cohort. The ex vivo response was dominated by HLA-C-restricted CMV-specific TCR beta clonotypes.

Concerning this clonotype itself: The antigen remains unidentified.

Each CDR3 protein is one row after TCRdb ran MiXCR on the reads. This sample has 400,000 or so distinct CDR3 sequences; roughly a third occur once, and the top ten carry roughly an eighth. This CDR3 spans 15 amino acids. Germline CDR1 reads LNHDA; CDR2 reads SQIVND (reference sequence). Trimming removed 2 bases at V and 5 bases at J, with 15 bases between. The chain links TRBV19 to TRBJ1-2; no firm D call. The specimen was PBMCs. This receptor was obtained from a human donor in good health (CMV status not recorded). Some clones in this sample may be carry-over from other donors' samples. This CDR3 is CASSIRRASGYGYTF. The CDR3 nucleotides read TGTGCCAGTAGTATACGTCGTGCGTCGGGGTATGGCTACACCTTC.